The 26 T cell receptor beta chains listed next were all sequenced from one sample in a study of shared clonotypes between healthy human individuals. Sequencing was performed with immunoSEQ multiplex PCR; in TCRdb, only in-frame clones are kept and a portion is missing. There are around 690,000 clones in the sample; about 92% occur only once, and less than 40% lies in the top ten. Sample: memory CD8+ T cells from PBMCs. Subset noted: CD45RO+ cells pooled with CCR7-negative TemRA cells. The receptors originated from a man between 18 and 35 years old in good health. Some clones in this sample may be carry-over from other donors' samples.

Of note for this clone: A single base is all that separates this from a far larger clone, so a read error is likely. The sample holds other DNA sequences that translate to the same CDR3. The chain couples TRBV5-5 to TRBJ1-1; D ambiguous. The CDR3 totals 11 residues. V lost 2 bases to trimming and J lost 2 bases, with 1 base between them. CDR1 is SGHKS and CDR2 is YYEKEE in the germline V gene (reference sequence). CDR3 nucleotide sequence: TGTGCCAGCAGCTTAAACACTGAAGCTTTCTTT. Its translation: CASSLNTEAFF.

This chain links TRBV5-1 with TRBJ2-7; 7 nucleotides agree with TRBD2. The junction had 11 bases not matched to a gene; V was cut back by 2 bases and J by 3 bases. Germline V gene data show CDR1 as SGHRS and CDR2 as YFSETQ. This CDR3 has 16 residues. The CDR3 loop is CASSLGDWREFYEQYF. CDR3 nucleotides: TGCGCCAGCAGCTTAGGCGACTGGCGGGAGTTCTACGAGCAGTACTTC.

The chain uses TRBV11-2 and TRBJ1-2, with TRBD1 identical over 7 bases. CDR1 is SGHAT and CDR2 is FQNNGV in the germline V gene. The CDR3 is made up of 14 amino acids. J gave up 4 bases and V 5 bases, and 7 bases lay outside the gene matches. DNA of the CDR3: TGTGCCAGCAGCCCGACGGGACAGCTCTATGGCTACACCTTC. This encodes CASSPTGQLYGYTF.

As regards this clone: This may stem from a read error, because a much larger clone lies one nucleotide away. V is TRBV5-4 and J is TRBJ2-3; D is ambiguous. CDR1 is SGHNT and CDR2 is YYREEE in the germline V gene (reference sequence). Trimming removed 4 bases at V and 6 bases at J, with 3 bases between. CDR3 size: 10 residues. This CDR3 reads CASSGDTQYF. The CDR3 coding sequence is TGTGCCAGCAGCGGGGATACGCAGTATTTT. The full variable domain, in which reference TRBV5-4 and TRBJ2-3 provide the parts outside the CDR3, is ETGVTQSPTHLIKTRGQQVTLRCSSQSGHNTVSWYQQALGQGPQFIFQYYREEENGRGNFPPRFSGLQFPNYSSELNVNALELDDSALYLCASSGDTQYFGPGTRLTVL.

The chain uses TRBV7-8 and TRBJ2-5; possible D gene TRBD1, 7 bases. Germline V gives CDR1 SGHVS, CDR2 FQNEAQ. The CDR3 is made up of 15 amino acids. The ends were cut back, 5 bases at V and 1 base at J, with 14 bases in the middle. CDR3 residues: CASSQGGYTQETQYF. The CDR3 DNA is TGTGCCAGCAGCCAGGGGGGATACACCCAAGAGACCCAGTACTTC.

J is TRBJ2-5 and V is TRBV11-2; no clear D. The length of the CDR3 is 15 residues. Germline V gene data show CDR1 as SGHAT and CDR2 as FQNNGV. Trimming took off 0 bases at V and 5 bases at J, with 13 bases between the two ends. CDR3 sequence: CASSLELSSRETQYF. Written as DNA, the CDR3 is TGTGCCAGCAGCTTAGAGTTATCCAGCCGGGAGACCCAGTACTTC.

The rearrangement joins TRBV19 to TRBJ2-1; 10 bases are a match to TRBD2. The CDR3 sequence is 15 residues long. With 6 bases clipped from V and 0 bases from J, the junction kept 2 bases outside the gene matches. Germline assignment: CDR1 LNHDA and CDR2 SQIVND (reference sequence). The CDR3 loop reads CASRPSGSSYNEQFF. For the CDR3, the DNA is TGTGCCAGTAGACCTAGCGGGAGCTCCTACAATGAGCAGTTCTTC.

The chain employs TRBV5-1 and TRBJ2-1; TRBD1 aligns across 10 bases. After removal of 2 bases from V and 8 bases from J, the junction contained 10 bases not matched to a gene. In germline, CDR1 is SGHRS, CDR2 YFSETQ. CDR3 length: 16 residues. CDR3: CASSFPTGGARDEQFF. The DNA for the CDR3 is TGCGCCAGCAGCTTTCCGACAGGGGGCGCGAGGGATGAGCAGTTCTTC. Full variable domain (remainder filled in from reference TRBV5-1 and TRBJ2-1): KAGVTQTPRYLIKTRGQQVTLSCSPISGHRSVSWYQQTPGQGLQFLFEYFSETQRNKGNFPGRFSGRQFSNSRSEMNVSTLELGDSALYLCASSFPTGGARDEQFFGPGTRLTVL.

The chain is built from TRBV4-1 and TRBJ2-1; perhaps TRBD1 as D (5 bases). Trimming took 1 base from V and 5 from J, leaving 12 bases between them. CDR3 length: 15 amino acids. From germline, CDR1 is MGHRA and CDR2 YSYEKL. CDR3 sequence (DNA): TGCGCCAGCAGCCAAGCAGGGATGAGGAACAATGAGCAGTTCTTC. This translates into CASSQAGMRNNEQFF.

This chain uses TRBV15 with TRBJ2-5; D unresolved. The CDR3 runs to 14 residues. Looked up from germline, CDR1 is LNHNV and CDR2 is YYDKDF (reference sequence). V lost 2 bases to trimming and J lost 5 bases, with 12 bases between them. CDR3 in amino acids: CATSRTGNGETQYF. The CDR3 DNA reads as TGTGCCACCAGCAGAACGGGTAACGGGGAGACCCAGTACTTC.

The chain carries TRBV18 and TRBJ2-7; possibly TRBD2 for D (6 bases). The germline gives CDR1 KGHSH, CDR2 LQKENI. V gave up 2 bases and J gave up 7 bases, with 9 bases separating them. The CDR3 spans 12 residues. The CDR3 DNA follows: TGTGCCAGCTCACCAATCCGGGGGGAGCAGTACTTC. Protein: CASSPIRGEQYF.

The chain links TRBV6-5 to TRBJ2-1, with a weak D call TRBD1 (6 bases). Trimming cost V 0 bases and J 5 bases, with 14 bases left between them. The CDR3 is 16 residues long. CDR1 and CDR2 from the germline V gene are MNHEY and SVGAGI. The CDR3 here is CASSYSSGQVNNEQFF. DNA for the CDR3: TGTGCCAGCAGTTACTCCTCGGGACAAGTTAACAATGAGCAGTTCTTC.

The V and J genes are TRBV28 and TRBJ2-7; 10 positions match TRBD2. The V gene end was trimmed by 4 bases and the J gene end by 6 bases; junction bases not matched to a gene: 6. The V gene's germline CDR1 is MDHEN and CDR2 SYDVKM. CDR3 length: 14 residues. CDR3 sequence: CASSSLAGLFEQYF. DNA of the CDR3: TGTGCCAGCAGTTCACTAGCGGGATTGTTCGAGCAGTACTTC.

The J gene is TRBJ2-1, the V gene TRBV28, with 8 bases identical to TRBD2. V shed 8 bases, J shed 4 bases, and the junction held 16 bases outside the gene matches. Germline V lookup: CDR1 MDHEN, CDR2 SYDVKM. The CDR3 spans 17 residues. For the CDR3, the DNA is TGTGCCAGCGAGCGACCCGGGAGGGCCGTGGGTTACAATGAGCAGTTCTTC. The encoded protein is CASERPGRAVGYNEQFF.

V gene TRBV11-1 combines with J gene TRBJ2-7, with a possible D match to TRBD2 (6 bases). Germline loops: CDR1 SGHAT, CDR2 FQDESV (reference sequence). With 2 bases removed from V and 1 base from J, the gap between germline ends came to 15 bases. The CDR3 runs 16 residues. CDR3 coding DNA: TGTGCCAGCAGCTTATTTGTGGGACTGACATCCTACGAGCAGTACTTC. Translation gives CASSLFVGLTSYEQYF.

Details on this clone: Other DNA sequences from this sample encode an identical CDR3 as well. The V and J genes are TRBV18 and TRBJ2-2, with D hard to call. The germline gives CDR1 KGHSH, CDR2 LQKENI. The CDR3 sequence is 12 residues long. V was cut by 3 bases and J by 3 bases, with 2 bases left in between. The CDR3 sequence: CASSPDTGELFF. DNA of the CDR3: TGTGCCAGCTCACCGGACACCGGGGAGCTGTTTTTT.

This clone was seen once. The V gene is TRBV7-9, the J gene TRBJ2-3, with TRBD2 as a possible D gene (7 bases). V lost 5 bases and J 0 bases, leaving 15 bases between the germline ends. The CDR3 contains 16 residues. The germline V gene encodes CDR1 SEHNR and CDR2 FQNEAQ (reference sequence). CDR3 nucleotide sequence: TGTGCCAGCAGCCAACTGGGGGGGCTTAGCACAGATACGCAGTATTTT. Protein sequence: CASSQLGGLSTDTQYF.

Only a few counts were recorded for this clone. This specimen includes other DNA sequences encoding the same CDR3. The CDR3: CASSVGGPSYEQYF. DNA of the CDR3: TGTGCCAGCAGCGTAGGCGGACCTTCCTACGAGCAGTACTTC. The chain couples TRBV9 to TRBJ2-7; D is ambiguous. The ends were cut back, 0 bases at V and 1 base at J, with 8 bases in the middle. The CDR3 consists of 14 residues. Per the germline V gene, CDR1 is SGDLS and CDR2 is YYNGEE.

This chain joins TRBV13 and TRBJ1-1; D may be TRBD1 (5 bases). Germline V lookup: CDR1 PRHDT, CDR2 FYEKMQ (reference sequence). There are 14 residues in the CDR3. V lost 5 bases to trimming and J lost 5 bases, with 15 bases between them. This CDR3 is CASSPQPGGTEAFF. DNA for the CDR3: TGTGCCAGCAGCCCCCAACCGGGGGGGACTGAAGCTTTCTTT.

Remarks on this clone: Other DNA sequences in this sample translate to the same CDR3. The J gene is TRBJ2-7, the V gene TRBV27; D may be TRBD1 or TRBD2 (5 bases each). CDR3 length equals 14 residues. From germline, CDR1 is MNHEY and CDR2 SMNVEV (reference sequence). The ends were cut back, 3 bases at V and 2 bases at J, with 11 bases in the middle. The CDR3 DNA sequence: TGTGCCAGCAGTTTGTGGGGGAGCGCCTACGAGCAGTACTTC. Its translation is CASSLWGSAYEQYF.

The gene calls are TRBV6-5 and TRBJ1-2, with D unresolved. Germline V gene data show CDR1 as MNHEY and CDR2 as SVGAGI. This CDR3 has 15 residues. Trimming took off 5 bases at V and 3 bases at J, with 16 bases between the two ends. The CDR3 DNA follows: TGTGCCAGCAGTGCCTCCTTAAGCGTCTACTATGGCTACACCTTC. This codes for CASSASLSVYYGYTF.

The chain links TRBV28 to TRBJ2-7; 11 bases are shared with TRBD1. The CDR3 length is 14 residues. V was clipped by 5 bases and J by 7 bases; unmatched bases: 7. CDR1 MDHEN and CDR2 SYDVKM come from the germline V gene. The CDR3 nucleotides are TGTGCCAGCAGTCCCCGGGACAGGGGGGTGGAGCAGTACTTC. As protein: CASSPRDRGVEQYF.

The chain employs TRBV5-6 and TRBJ2-1, with 14 positions matching TRBD2. CDR3 length: 15 residues. The germline V gene has CDR1 SGHDT and CDR2 YYEEEE. V shed 5 bases and J 9 bases; nucleotides not matched to a gene: 7. The CDR3 sequence: CASRFGTSGSSEQFF. CDR3 bases: TGTGCCAGCAGGTTCGGGACTAGCGGGAGCAGTGAGCAGTTCTTC.

This clone was seen only once. The rearrangement uses TRBV28 and TRBJ2-1, with 7 bases fitting TRBD2. The CDR3 covers 15 residues. The J segment lost 0 bases and the V segment lost 10 bases, leaving 9 bases of the junction unmatched. Germline CDR1 reads MDHEN; CDR2 reads SYDVKM. The CDR3 region is CATVVASGSYNEQFF. The CDR3 DNA reads as TGTGCCACTGTTGTGGCTAGCGGCTCCTACAATGAGCAGTTCTTC.

V is TRBV19 and J is TRBJ1-2; D ambiguous. This CDR3 contains 13 residues. V was shortened by 5 bases and J by 4 bases, with 11 bases between the two germline ends. The germline gives CDR1 LNHDA, CDR2 SQIVND (reference sequence). The CDR3 loop is CASSPGPFYGYTF. The CDR3 DNA sequence: TGTGCCAGTAGTCCCGGGCCATTCTATGGCTACACCTTC.

The chain joins TRBV29-1 to TRBJ2-1; TRBD2 matches at 10 bases. The CDR3 runs 16 residues. Trimming cost V 1 base and J 0 bases; bases outside gene matches: 3. Germline CDR1 SQVTM, CDR2 ANQGSEA. CDR3 loop: CSVEGWTSGSYNEQFF. DNA for the CDR3: TGCAGCGTTGAAGGGTGGACTAGCGGCTCCTACAATGAGCAGTTCTTC.